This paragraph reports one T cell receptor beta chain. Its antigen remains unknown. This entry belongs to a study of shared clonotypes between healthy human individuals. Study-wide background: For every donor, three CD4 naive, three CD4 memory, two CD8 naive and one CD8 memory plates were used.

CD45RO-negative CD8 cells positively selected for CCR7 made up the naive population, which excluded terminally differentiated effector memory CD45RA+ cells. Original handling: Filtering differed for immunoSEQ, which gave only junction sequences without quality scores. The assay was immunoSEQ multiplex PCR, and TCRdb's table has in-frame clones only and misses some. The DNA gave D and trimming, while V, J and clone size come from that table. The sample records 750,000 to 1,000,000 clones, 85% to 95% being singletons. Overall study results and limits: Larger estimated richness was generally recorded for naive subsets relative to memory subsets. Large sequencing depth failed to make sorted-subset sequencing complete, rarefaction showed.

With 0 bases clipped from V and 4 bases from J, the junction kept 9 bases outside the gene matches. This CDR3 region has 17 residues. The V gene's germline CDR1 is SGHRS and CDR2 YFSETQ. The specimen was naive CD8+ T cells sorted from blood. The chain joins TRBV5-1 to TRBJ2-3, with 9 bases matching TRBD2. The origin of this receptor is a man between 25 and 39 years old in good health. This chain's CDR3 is CASSLGLREGLSDTQYF. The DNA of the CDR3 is TGCGCCAGCAGCTTGGGTCTGCGGGAGGGCCTATCAGATACGCAGTATTTT.